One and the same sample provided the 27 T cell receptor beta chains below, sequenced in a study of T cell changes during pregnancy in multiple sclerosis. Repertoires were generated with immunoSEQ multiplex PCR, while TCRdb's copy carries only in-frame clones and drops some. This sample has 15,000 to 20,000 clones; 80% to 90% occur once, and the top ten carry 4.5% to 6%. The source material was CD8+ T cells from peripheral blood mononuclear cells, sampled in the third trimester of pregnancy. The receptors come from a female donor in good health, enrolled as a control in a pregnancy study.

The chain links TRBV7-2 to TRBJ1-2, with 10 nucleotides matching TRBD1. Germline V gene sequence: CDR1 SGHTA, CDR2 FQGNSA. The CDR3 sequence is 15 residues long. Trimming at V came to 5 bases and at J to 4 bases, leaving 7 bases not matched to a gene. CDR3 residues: CASSPSGTGAYGYTF. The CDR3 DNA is TGTGCCAGCAGCCCGTCCGGGACAGGGGCCTATGGCTACACCTTC.

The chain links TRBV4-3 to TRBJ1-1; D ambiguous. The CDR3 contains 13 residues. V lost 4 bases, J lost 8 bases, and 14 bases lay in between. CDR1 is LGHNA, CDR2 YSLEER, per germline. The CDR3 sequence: CASSLLGGEEAFF. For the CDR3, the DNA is TGCGCCAGCAGCCTCCTGGGCGGGGAAGAAGCTTTCTTT.

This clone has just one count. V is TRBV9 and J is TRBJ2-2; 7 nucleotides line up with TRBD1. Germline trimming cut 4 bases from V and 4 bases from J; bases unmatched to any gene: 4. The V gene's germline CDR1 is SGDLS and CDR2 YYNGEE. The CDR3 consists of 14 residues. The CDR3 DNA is TGTGCCAGCAGCAAAGCAGGGGGCACCGGGGAGCTGTTTTTT. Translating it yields CASSKAGGTGELFF.

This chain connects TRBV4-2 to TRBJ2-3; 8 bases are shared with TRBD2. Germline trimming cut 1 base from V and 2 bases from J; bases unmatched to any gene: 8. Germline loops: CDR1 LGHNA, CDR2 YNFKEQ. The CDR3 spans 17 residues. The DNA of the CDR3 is TGTGCCAGCAGCCAAGGAACGCGGGGGGCCCCCACAGATACGCAGTATTTT. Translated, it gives CASSQGTRGAPTDTQYF.

CDR3 protein: CASSVLSSYNSPLHF. The DNA for the CDR3 is TGTGCCAGCAGCGTCCTAAGTTCCTATAATTCACCCCTCCACTTT. V gene TRBV9 combines with J gene TRBJ1-6; unclear D gene. Trimming cost V 2 bases and J 1 base, with 7 bases left between them. The CDR3 is made up of 15 amino acids. Germline-derived CDR1 and CDR2 are SGDLS and YYNGEE. The full variable domain, its missing parts supplied by reference TRBV9 and TRBJ1-6, is DSGVTQTPKHLITATGQRVTLRCSPRSGDLSVYWYQQSLDQGLQFLIQYYNGEERAKGNILERFSAQQFPDLHSELNLSSLELGDSALYFCASSVLSSYNSPLHFGNGTRLTVT.

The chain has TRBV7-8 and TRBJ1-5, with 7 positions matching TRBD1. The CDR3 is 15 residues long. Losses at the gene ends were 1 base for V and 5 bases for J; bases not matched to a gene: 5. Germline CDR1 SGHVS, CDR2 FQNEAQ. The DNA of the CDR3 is TGTGCCAGCAGCTTAGACCGGACAGGATATCAGCCCCAGCATTTT. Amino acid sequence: CASSLDRTGYQPQHF.

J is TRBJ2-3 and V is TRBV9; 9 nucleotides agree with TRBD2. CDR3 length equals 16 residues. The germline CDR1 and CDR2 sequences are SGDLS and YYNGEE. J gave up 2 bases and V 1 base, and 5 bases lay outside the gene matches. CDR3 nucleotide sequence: TGTGCCAGCAGCGTACAACTAGCGGGTTCCACAGATACGCAGTATTTT. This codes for CASSVQLAGSTDTQYF.

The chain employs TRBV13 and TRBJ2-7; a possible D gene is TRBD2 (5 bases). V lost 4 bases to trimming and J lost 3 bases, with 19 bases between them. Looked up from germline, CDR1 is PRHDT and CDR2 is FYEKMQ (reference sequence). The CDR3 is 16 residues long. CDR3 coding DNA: TGTGCCAGCAGCTCCCGGGCCCCCTGGGAGAACTACGAGCAGTACTTC. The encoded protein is CASSSRAPWENYEQYF.

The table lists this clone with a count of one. CDR3 in DNA: TGTGCCAGTAGTTTCCGCGGGGGGTTCTACAATGAGCAGTTCTTC. Amino acid sequence: CASSFRGGFYNEQFF. This chain joins TRBV19 and TRBJ2-1; 8 bases line up with TRBD2. CDR1 LNHDA and CDR2 SQIVND come from the germline V gene (reference sequence). This CDR3 is built from 15 residues. V shed 5 bases and J 3 bases; nucleotides not matched to a gene: 6.

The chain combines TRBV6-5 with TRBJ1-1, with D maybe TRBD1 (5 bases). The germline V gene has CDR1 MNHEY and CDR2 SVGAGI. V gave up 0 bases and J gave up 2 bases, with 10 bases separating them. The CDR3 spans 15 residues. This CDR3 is CASSYSVGGNTEAFF. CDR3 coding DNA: TGTGCCAGCAGTTACTCGGTCGGGGGAAACACTGAAGCTTTCTTT.

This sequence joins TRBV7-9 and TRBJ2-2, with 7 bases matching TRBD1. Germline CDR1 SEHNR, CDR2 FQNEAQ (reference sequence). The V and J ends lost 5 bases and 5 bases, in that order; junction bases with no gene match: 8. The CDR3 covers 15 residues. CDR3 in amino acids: CASSRQGGSTGELFF. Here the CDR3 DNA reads TGTGCCAGCAGCCGACAGGGTGGGAGTACCGGGGAGCTGTTTTTT.

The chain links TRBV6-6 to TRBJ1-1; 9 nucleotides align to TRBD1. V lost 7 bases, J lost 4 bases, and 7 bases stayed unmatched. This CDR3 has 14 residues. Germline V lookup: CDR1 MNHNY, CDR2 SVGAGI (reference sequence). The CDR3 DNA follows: TGTGCCAGCAAGAGGACAGGGGATTCCACTGAAGCTTTCTTT. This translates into CASKRTGDSTEAFF.

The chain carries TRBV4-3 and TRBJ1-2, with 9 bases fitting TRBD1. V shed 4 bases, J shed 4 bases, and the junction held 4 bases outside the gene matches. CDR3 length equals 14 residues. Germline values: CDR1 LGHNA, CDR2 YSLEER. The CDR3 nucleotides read TGCGCCAGCAGCCCAGGACAGGGGCGCTATGGCTACACCTTC. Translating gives CASSPGQGRYGYTF.

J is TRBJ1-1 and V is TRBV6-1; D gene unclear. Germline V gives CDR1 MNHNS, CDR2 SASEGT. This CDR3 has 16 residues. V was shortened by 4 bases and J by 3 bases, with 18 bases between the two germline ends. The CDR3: CASSGAAGTLDTEAFF. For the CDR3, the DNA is TGTGCCAGCAGTGGAGCGGCGGGAACTTTGGACACTGAAGCTTTCTTT.

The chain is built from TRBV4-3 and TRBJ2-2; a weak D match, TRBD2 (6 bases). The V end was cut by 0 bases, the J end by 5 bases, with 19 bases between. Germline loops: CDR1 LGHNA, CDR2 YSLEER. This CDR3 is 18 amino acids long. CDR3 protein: CASSQDRVSGGETGELFF. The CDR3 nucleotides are TGCGCCAGCAGCCAAGATCGGGTCTCCGGCGGGGAAACCGGGGAGCTGTTTTTT.

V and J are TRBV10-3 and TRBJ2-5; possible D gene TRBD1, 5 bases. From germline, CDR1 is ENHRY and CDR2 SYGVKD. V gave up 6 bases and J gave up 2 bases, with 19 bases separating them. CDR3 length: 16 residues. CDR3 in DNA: TGTGCCATCAGGGCTGACATAGGGGCAACACAAGAGACCCAGTACTTC. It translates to CAIRADIGATQETQYF.

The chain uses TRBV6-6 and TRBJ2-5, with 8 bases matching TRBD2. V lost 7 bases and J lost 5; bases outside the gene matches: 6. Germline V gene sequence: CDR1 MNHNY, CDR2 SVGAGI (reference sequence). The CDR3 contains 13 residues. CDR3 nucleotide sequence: TGTGCCAGCACACGGGGGGGCCTGGAGACCCAGTACTTC. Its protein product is CASTRGGLETQYF.

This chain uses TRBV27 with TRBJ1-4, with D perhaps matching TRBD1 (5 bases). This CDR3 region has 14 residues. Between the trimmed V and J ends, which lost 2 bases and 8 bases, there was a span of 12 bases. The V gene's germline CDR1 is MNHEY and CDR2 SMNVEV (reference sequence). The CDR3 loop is CASSLRAGREKLFF. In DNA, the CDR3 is TGTGCCAGCAGTTTACGGGCAGGGAGGGAAAAACTGTTTTTT.

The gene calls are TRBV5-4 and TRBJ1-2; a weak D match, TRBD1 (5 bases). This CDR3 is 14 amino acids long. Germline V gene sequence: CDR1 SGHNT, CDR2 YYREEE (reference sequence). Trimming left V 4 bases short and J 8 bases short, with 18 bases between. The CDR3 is CASSPDGSRDGYTF. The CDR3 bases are TGTGCCAGCAGCCCGGACGGGAGTCGGGACGGCTACACCTTC.

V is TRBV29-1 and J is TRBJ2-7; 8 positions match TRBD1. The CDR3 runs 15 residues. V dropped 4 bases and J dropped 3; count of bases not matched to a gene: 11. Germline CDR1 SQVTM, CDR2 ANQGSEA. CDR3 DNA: TGCAGCGTTGTCGAGTGGGACAGGAACCTCTACGAGCAGTACTTC. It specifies CSVVEWDRNLYEQYF.

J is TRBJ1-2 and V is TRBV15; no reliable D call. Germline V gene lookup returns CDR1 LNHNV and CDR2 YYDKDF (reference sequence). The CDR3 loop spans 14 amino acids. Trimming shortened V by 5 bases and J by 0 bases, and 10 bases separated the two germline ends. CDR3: CATSVGESNYGYTF. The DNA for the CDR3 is TGTGCCACCAGCGTCGGAGAGTCTAACTATGGCTACACCTTC. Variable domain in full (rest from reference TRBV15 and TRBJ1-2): DAMVIQNPRYQVTQFGKPVTLSCSQTLNHNVMYWYQQKSSQAPKLLFHYYDKDFNNEADTPDNFQSRRPNTSFCFLDIRSPGLGDTAMYLCATSVGESNYGYTFGSGTRLTVV.

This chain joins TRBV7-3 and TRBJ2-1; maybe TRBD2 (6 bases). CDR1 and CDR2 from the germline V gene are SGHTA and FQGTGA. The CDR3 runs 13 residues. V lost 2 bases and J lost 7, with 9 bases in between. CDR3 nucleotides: TGTGCCAGCAGCTTAGGAGGGGAGAATGAGCAGTTCTTC. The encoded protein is CASSLGGENEQFF. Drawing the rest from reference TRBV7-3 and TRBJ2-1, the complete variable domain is GAGVSQTPSNKVTEKGKYVELRCDPISGHTALYWYRQSLGQGPEFLIYFQGTGAADDSGLPNDRFFAVRPEGSVSTLKIQRTERGDSAVYLCASSLGGENEQFFGPGTRLTVL.

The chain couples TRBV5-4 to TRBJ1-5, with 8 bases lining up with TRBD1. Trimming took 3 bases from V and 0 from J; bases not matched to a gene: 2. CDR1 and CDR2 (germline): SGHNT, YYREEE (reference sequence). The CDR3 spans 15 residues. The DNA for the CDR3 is TGTGCCAGCAGCTCGGGACAGGATAGCAATCAGCCCCAGCATTTT. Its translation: CASSSGQDSNQPQHF.

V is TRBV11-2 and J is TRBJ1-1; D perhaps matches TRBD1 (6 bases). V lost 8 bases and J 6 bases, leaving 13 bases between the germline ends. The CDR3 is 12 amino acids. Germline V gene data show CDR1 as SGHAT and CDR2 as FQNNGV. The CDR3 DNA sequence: TGTGCCAGCTCCCCTGGGGGCCCTGAAGCTTTCTTT. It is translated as CASSPGGPEAFF.

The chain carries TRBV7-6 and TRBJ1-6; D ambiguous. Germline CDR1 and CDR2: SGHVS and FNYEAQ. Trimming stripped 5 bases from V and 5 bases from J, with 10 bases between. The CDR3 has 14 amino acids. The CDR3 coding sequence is TGTGCCAGCAGCCAACGACGGGATAATTCACCCCTCCACTTT. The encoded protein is CASSQRRDNSPLHF.

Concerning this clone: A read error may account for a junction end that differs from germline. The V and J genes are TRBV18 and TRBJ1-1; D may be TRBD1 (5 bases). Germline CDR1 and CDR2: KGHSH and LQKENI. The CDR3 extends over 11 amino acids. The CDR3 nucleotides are TGTGCCAGCTTCGGGGGAACTGAGGCTTTCTTT. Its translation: CASFGGTEAFF.

CDR3 nucleotides: TGCGCCAGCAGCTTGCTGGGGGCCACTGAAGCTTTCTTT. It is translated as CASSLLGATEAFF. The J gene is TRBJ1-1, the V gene TRBV5-1, with D tentatively TRBD1 (6 bases). V lost 1 base and J lost 4, with 8 bases in between. Germline V gene data show CDR1 as SGHRS and CDR2 as YFSETQ. There are 13 residues in the CDR3.